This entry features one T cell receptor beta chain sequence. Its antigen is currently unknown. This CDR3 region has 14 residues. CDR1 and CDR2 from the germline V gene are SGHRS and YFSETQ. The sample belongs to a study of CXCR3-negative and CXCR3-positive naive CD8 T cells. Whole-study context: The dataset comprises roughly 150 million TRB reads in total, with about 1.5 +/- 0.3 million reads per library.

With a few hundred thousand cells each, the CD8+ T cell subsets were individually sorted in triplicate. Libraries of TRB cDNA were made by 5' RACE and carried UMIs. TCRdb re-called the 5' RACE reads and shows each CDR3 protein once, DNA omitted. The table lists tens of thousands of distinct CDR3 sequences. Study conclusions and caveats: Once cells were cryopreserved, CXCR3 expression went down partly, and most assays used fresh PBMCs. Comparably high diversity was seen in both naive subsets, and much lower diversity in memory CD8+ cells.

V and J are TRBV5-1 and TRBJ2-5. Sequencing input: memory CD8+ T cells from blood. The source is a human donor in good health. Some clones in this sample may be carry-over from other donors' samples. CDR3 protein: CASSSGRFQETQYF.